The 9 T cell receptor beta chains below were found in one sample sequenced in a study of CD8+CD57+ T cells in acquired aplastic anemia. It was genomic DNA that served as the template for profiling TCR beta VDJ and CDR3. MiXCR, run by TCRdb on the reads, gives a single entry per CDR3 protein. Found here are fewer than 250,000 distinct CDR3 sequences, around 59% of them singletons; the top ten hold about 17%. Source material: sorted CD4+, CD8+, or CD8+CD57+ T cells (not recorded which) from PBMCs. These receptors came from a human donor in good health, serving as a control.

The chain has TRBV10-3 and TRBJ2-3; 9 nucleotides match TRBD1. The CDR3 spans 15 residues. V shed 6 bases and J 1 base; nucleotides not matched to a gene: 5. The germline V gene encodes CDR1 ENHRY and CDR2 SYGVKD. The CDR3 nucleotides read TGTGCCATCAGCGCCTGGGACAGGGGCACAGATACGCAGTATTTT. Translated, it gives CAISAWDRGTDTQYF.

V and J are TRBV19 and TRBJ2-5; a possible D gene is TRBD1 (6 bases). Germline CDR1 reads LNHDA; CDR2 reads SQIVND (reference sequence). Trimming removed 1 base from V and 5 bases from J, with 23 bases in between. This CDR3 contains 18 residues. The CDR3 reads CASSIGTGISFRGETQYF. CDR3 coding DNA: TGTGCCAGTAGTATAGGTACAGGGATATCGTTTCGAGGTGAGACCCAGTACTTC.

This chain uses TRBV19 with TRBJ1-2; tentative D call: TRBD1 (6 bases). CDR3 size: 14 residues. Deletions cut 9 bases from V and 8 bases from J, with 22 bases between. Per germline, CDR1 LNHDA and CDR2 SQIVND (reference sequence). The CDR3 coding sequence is TGTGCCAGCAGCCTCTGGTGGGGGGCGGGGGGCTACACCTTC. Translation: CASSLWWGAGGYTF. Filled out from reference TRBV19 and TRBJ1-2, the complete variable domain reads DGGITQSPKYLFRKEGQNVTLSCEQNLNHDAMYWYRQDPGQGLRLIYYSQIVNDFQKGDIAEGYSVSREKKESFPLTVTSAQKNPTAFYLCASSLWWGAGGYTFGSGTRLTVV.

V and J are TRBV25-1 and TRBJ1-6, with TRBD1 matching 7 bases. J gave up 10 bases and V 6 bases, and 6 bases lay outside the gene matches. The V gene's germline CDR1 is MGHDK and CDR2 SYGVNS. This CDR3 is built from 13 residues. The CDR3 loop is CASSGQAGSPLHF. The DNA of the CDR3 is TGTGCCAGCAGCGGACAGGCTGGGTCACCCCTCCACTTT.

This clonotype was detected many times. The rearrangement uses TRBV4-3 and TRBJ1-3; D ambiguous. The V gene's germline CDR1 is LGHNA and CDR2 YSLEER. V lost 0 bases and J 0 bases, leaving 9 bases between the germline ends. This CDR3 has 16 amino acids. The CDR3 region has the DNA TGCGCCAGCAGCCAAGATGGGTCCTTCTCTGGAAACACCATATATTTT. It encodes CASSQDGSFSGNTIYF.

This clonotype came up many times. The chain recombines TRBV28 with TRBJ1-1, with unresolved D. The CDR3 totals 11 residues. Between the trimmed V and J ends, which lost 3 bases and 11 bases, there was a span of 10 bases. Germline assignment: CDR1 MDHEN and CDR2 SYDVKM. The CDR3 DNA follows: TGTGCCAGCAGTTTTGGGTCCGGGGCTTTCTTT. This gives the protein CASSFGSGAFF.

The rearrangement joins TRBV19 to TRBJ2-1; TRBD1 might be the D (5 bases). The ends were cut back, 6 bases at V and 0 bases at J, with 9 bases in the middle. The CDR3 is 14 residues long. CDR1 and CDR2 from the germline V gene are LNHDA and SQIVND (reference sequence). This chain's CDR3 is CASRTESSYNEQFF. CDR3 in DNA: TGTGCCAGTAGGACAGAGAGCTCCTACAATGAGCAGTTCTTC.

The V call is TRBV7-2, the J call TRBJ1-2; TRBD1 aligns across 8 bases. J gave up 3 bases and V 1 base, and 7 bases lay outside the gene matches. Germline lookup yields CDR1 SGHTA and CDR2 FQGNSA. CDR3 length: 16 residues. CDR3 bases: TGTGCCAGCAGCTTAGGGATCACAGGGGGAGACTATGGCTACACCTTC. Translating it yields CASSLGITGGDYGYTF.

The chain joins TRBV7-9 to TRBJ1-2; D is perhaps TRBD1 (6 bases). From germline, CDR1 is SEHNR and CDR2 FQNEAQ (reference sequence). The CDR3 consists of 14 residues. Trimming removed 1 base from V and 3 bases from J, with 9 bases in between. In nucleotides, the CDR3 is TGTGCCAGCAGCTTAGAACAGGGTTACTATGGCTACACCTTC. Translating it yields CASSLEQGYYGYTF.